A single sample gave rise to the 16 T cell receptor beta chains below, sequenced in a study of cytomegalovirus exposure and HLA in healthy donors. The PCR had 60 Vbeta and 13 Jbeta primers. Only in-frame clones appear in the TCRdb table, and some are missing; sequencing was by immunoSEQ multiplex PCR. This table lists approximately 180,000 clones. The material sequenced was PBMCs. All receptors derive from a man in his thirties or forties in good health and CMV-seronegative.

V is TRBV5-8 and J is TRBJ2-1; 13 nucleotides line up with TRBD2. V shed 4 bases, J shed 0 bases, and the junction held 7 bases outside the gene matches. This CDR3 is 18 amino acids long. The germline V gene has CDR1 SGHTS and CDR2 YDEGEE. The CDR3 region has the DNA TGTGCCAGCAGCCAGGGGGGGACTAGCGGGGACTCCTACAATGAGCAGTTCTTC. It is translated as CASSQGGTSGDSYNEQFF.

The chain has TRBV5-1 and TRBJ2-7; possibly TRBD1 for D (6 bases). In germline, CDR1 is SGHRS, CDR2 YFSETQ. CDR3 length: 15 amino acids. Trimming took 4 bases from V and 3 from J, leaving 17 bases between them. CDR3 sequence: CASSPAGTSLYEQYF. Here the CDR3 DNA reads TGCGCCAGCAGCCCGGCCGGGACATCCCTCTACGAGCAGTACTTC.

J is TRBJ2-6 and V is TRBV7-9; TRBD1 agrees at 9 bases. This CDR3 is 16 amino acids long. V was clipped by 4 bases and J by 4 bases; unmatched bases: 5. CDR1 and CDR2 from the germline V gene are SEHNR and FQNEAQ (reference sequence). The CDR3 DNA reads TGTGCCAGCAGCTACGGACAGGGGACGGGGGCCAACGTCCTGACTTTC. Translation gives CASSYGQGTGANVLTF.

The rearrangement uses TRBV4-3 and TRBJ2-3; the match to TRBD2 covers 10 bases. In germline, CDR1 is LGHNA, CDR2 YSLEER. The CDR3 is 16 amino acids. J was trimmed by 3 bases and V by 4 bases; bases with no gene match: 7. DNA for the CDR3: TGCGCCAGCAGCCTAGAAGCGGGGGGGCGTACAGATACGCAGTATTTT. Translating gives CASSLEAGGRTDTQYF.

The rearrangement uses TRBV5-1 and TRBJ2-7; perhaps TRBD2 as D (5 bases). The CDR3 totals 15 residues. Germline CDR1 is SGHRS and CDR2 is YFSETQ. V lost 8 bases and J 3 bases, leaving 21 bases between the germline ends. The CDR3 loop reads CASRSAPGYDYEQYF. DNA of the CDR3: TGCGCCAGTAGATCGGCTCCGGGATATGACTACGAGCAGTACTTC. Variable domain in full (rest from reference TRBV5-1 and TRBJ2-7): KAGVTQTPRYLIKTRGQQVTLSCSPISGHRSVSWYQQTPGQGLQFLFEYFSETQRNKGNFPGRFSGRQFSNSRSEMNVSTLELGDSALYLCASRSAPGYDYEQYFGPGTRLTVT.

V is TRBV5-1 and J is TRBJ1-2; D gene ambiguous. Trimming stripped 0 bases from V and 4 bases from J, with 10 bases between. CDR1 and CDR2 (germline): SGHRS, YFSETQ. The CDR3 runs to 14 residues. This CDR3 reads CASSLGGQTYGYTF. The CDR3, as DNA: TGCGCCAGCAGCTTGGGAGGGCAGACCTATGGCTACACCTTC.

This chain joins TRBV27 and TRBJ1-5; D remains ambiguous. The CDR3 is 12 amino acids. Germline V gene data show CDR1 as MNHEY and CDR2 as SMNVEV (reference sequence). Trimming took 6 bases from V and 9 from J, leaving 12 bases between them. The DNA for the CDR3 is TGTGCCAGCAGCCGCACTAAGTGGCCCCAGCATTTT. Its protein is CASSRTKWPQHF.

The chain recombines TRBV7-9 with TRBJ2-3; 13 bases map to TRBD2. The length of the CDR3 is 17 residues. Germline V CDR1 and CDR2: SEHNR, FQNEAQ (reference sequence). Unmatched junction bases numbered 8, after V lost 5 bases and J lost 3 bases. The CDR3 here is CASSNRLAGGPTDTQYF. Here the CDR3 DNA reads TGTGCCAGCAGCAACAGACTAGCGGGGGGCCCAACAGATACGCAGTATTTT.

V gene TRBV5-1 combines with J gene TRBJ1-2, with D unresolved. CDR1 and CDR2 (germline): SGHRS, YFSETQ. V was shortened by 0 bases and J by 0 bases, with 6 bases between the two germline ends. The CDR3 consists of 14 residues. The CDR3 nucleotides are TGCGCCAGCAGCTTGGGGCAGTCTAACTATGGCTACACCTTC. Amino acid sequence: CASSLGQSNYGYTF.

The chain is built from TRBV12-5 and TRBJ1-1; no clear D gene. V dropped 7 bases and J dropped 4 bases, with 7 bases sitting between them. Germline lookup yields CDR1 LGHNT and CDR2 FRNRAP. The CDR3 extends over 11 amino acids. The CDR3 DNA is TGTGCTAGTGTGGAGAGCACTGAAGCTTTCTTT. This codes for CASVESTEAFF.

V is TRBV7-3 and J is TRBJ1-2, with D perhaps TRBD1 (6 bases). In germline, CDR1 is SGHTA, CDR2 FQGTGA. There are 13 residues in the CDR3. With 5 bases removed from V and 4 bases from J, the gap between germline ends came to 11 bases. The chain's CDR3 is CASSDQGSYGYTF. The CDR3 DNA reads as TGTGCCAGCAGCGATCAGGGGTCCTATGGCTACACCTTC.

The rearrangement joins TRBV7-8 to TRBJ2-5; D call uncertain. The assigned J gene may be wrong: the sequence end matches TRBJ2-7 better. From germline, CDR1 is SGHVS and CDR2 FQNEAQ. This CDR3 spans 13 amino acids. CDR3 coding DNA: TGTGCCAGCAGCTTTAACGAACCCTACGAGCAGTACTTC. Its translation is CASSFNEPYEQYF.

The chain has TRBV5-1 and TRBJ2-3, with TRBD1 as a possible D gene (6 bases). Trimming took 0 bases from V and 2 from J, leaving 7 bases between them. The CDR3 sequence is 14 residues long. Germline V gene sequence: CDR1 SGHRS, CDR2 YFSETQ. The CDR3 sequence: CASSLGQATDTQYF. In DNA, the CDR3 is TGCGCCAGCAGCTTGGGACAGGCCACAGATACGCAGTATTTT.

The chain is built from TRBV2 and TRBJ2-7, with D possibly TRBD1 on 6 matching bases. Trimming stripped 7 bases from V and 2 bases from J, with 18 bases between. The length of the CDR3 is 15 residues. Germline V CDR1 and CDR2: SNHLY, FYNNEI. This CDR3 is CASTESGQRPYEQYF. CDR3 DNA: TGTGCCAGCACCGAGTCAGGACAGAGACCCTACGAGCAGTACTTC.

This sequence joins TRBV30 and TRBJ2-1, with D possibly TRBD1 on 6 matching bases. The CDR3 is 14 amino acids. V shed 2 bases and J shed 4 bases, with 12 bases lying between them. CDR1 and CDR2 (germline): GTSNPN, SVGIG (reference sequence). The CDR3 nucleotides read TGTGCCTGGAGTTTTGGGGGCCGTTACAATGAGCAGTTCTTC. Its translation: CAWSFGGRYNEQFF.

The chain is built from TRBV5-1 and TRBJ2-7, with TRBD2 matching 11 bases. The CDR3 consists of 17 residues. Germline values: CDR1 SGHRS, CDR2 YFSETQ. V shed 3 bases and J 2 bases; nucleotides not matched to a gene: 10. The CDR3 loop reads CASSWRTGTSGTYEQYF. The CDR3 nucleotides read TGCGCCAGCAGCTGGCGGACCGGGACTAGCGGAACCTACGAGCAGTACTTC.